This T cell receptor (beta chain) was profiled in a study of T cell repertoires in cytomegalovirus infection. Study background: A matching HLA type, together with CMV infection, was signaled by public TCR beta signatures.

V lost 7 bases and J lost 4, with 15 bases in between. This CDR3 region has 14 residues. Looked up from germline, CDR1 is SGHTA and CDR2 is FQGNSA. This clonotype occurred many times. Its antigen is unknown. Broader study findings: Predominance within the ex vivo response was attributable to HLA-C-restricted CMV-specific TCR beta clonotypes. Cumulative frequency of public TCR beta families picked out carriers of CMV plus the relevant HLA.

TCRdb re-called the reads through MiXCR, storing one row per CDR3 protein. There are 97,000 or so distinct CDR3 sequences in the sample; 16% occur only once, and around 8.2% lies in the top ten. V gene TRBV7-2 combines with J gene TRBJ2-3; D tentatively reads TRBD1 or TRBD2 (5 bases each). The TCR was taken from a human donor in good health (CMV status not recorded). Some clones in this sample may be carry-over from other donors' samples. Sequences were obtained from PBMCs. Here the CDR3 reads CASTPGTGADTQYF. CDR3 nucleotides: TGTGCCAGCACCCCAGGGACCGGGGCAGATACGCAGTATTTT.